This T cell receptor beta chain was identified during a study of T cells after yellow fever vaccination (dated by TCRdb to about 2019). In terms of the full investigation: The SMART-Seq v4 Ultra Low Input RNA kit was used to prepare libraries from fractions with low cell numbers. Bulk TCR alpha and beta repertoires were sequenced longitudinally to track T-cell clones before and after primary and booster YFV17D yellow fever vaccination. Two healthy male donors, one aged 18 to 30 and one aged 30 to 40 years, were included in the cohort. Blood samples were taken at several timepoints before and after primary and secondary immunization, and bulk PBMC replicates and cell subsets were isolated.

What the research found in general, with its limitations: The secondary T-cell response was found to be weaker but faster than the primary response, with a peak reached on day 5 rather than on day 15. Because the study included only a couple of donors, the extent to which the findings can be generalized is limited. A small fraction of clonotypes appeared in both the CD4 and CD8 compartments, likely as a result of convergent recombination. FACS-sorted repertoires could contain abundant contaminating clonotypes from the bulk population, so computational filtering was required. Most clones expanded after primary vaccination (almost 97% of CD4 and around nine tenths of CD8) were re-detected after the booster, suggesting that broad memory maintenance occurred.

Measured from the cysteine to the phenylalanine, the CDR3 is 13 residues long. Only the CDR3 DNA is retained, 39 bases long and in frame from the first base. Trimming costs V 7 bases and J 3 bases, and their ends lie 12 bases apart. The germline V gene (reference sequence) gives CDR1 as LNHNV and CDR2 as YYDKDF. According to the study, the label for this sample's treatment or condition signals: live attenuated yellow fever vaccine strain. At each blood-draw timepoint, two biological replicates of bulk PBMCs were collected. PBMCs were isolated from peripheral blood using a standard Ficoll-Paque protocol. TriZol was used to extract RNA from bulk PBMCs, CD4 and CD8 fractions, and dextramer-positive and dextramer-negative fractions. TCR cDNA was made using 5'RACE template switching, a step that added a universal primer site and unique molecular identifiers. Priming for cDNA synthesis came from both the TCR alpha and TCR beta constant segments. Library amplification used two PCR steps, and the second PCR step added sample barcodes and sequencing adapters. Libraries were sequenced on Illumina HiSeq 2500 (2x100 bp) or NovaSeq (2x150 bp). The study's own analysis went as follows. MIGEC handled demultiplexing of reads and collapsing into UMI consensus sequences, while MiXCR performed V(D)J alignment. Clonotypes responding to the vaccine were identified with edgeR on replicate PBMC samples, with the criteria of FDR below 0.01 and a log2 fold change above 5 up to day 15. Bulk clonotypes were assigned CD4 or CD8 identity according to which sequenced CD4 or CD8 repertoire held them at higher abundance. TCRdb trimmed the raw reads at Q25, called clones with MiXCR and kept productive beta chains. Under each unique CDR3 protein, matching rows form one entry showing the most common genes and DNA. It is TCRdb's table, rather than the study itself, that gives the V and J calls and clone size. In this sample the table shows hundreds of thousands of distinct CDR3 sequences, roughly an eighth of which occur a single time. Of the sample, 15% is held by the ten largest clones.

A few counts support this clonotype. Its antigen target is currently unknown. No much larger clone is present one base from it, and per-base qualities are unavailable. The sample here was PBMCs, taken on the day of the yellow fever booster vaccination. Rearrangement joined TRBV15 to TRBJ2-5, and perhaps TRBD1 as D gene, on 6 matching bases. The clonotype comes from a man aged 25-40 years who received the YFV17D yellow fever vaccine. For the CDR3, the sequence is CATKVGQEETQYF. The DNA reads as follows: TGTGCCACCAAGGTGGGACAAGAAGAGACCCAGTACTTC.